Listed below are T cell receptor beta chains from one sample, sequenced in a study of T cells in tumors after PD-1 blockade. TCRdb's copy holds only in-frame clones and misses some; the assay was immunoSEQ multiplex PCR. The table includes 61,000 or so clones, about four fifths detected once. Source: PBMCs, taken before anti-PD-1 treatment. These receptors were collected from a human donor with basal cell carcinoma. The conserved cysteine and the conserved F or W are not part of the CDR3 here.

CDR3,V
ATSSAPKLAINEQF,TRBV15
ASTSNRGAEYGYT,TRBV27
ASSSRTSGGSYNEQF,TRBV5-1
ASSWTGDEQF,TRBV5-1
ATSTRDSLRSAF,TRBV15
ASSGKTGPSSYNSPLH,TRBV6-1
ASSFYLQGYSNQPQH,TRBV5-6
ASGQGNQPQH,TRBV27
ASSLKNRGSSGNTIY,TRBV5-8
ASSIIAGSTDTQY,TRBV19
AISDAGDTGELF,TRBV10-3
ASSYTGTHHTGELF,TRBV9
ASSLGTGQTEAF,TRBV5-4
ASSQPGRQETQY,TRBV5-4
ASSRTRDWSTGELF,TRBV3-1/TRBV3-2
ATSDCPPRGPCTGELF,TRBV24-1
ASSRRRQGEANYGYT,TRBV19
ASSQEATGLAGYYGYT,TRBV4-1
ASSQKTRGPWETQY,TRBV4-1
ASSYRTSRHTGELF,TRBV6-6
ASSQTLRGLGETQY,TRBV3-1/TRBV3-2
ASSSLLAVEQY,TRBV7-6
ATSRGRNNEQY,TRBV2
ASSGDRYNEQF,TRBV6-5
ASSIGTAKHLNSPLH,TRBV7-6
ASSQSERETQY,TRBV2
ASSHRDRDYEQY,TRBV3-1/TRBV3-2
ASNIGRGAGANEQF,TRBV9
AWKGSVYGYT,TRBV30
ASSRGGVETQY,TRBV5-1
SASASGGSVTQY,TRBV20-1
ASSPGTGHDTDTQY,TRBV18
AWTEQGSGGGYT,TRBV30
ASSRTGGGYEQY,TRBV5-1
ASSPDSTGELF,TRBV5-1
SVEDREGVTYEQY,TRBV29-1
ASSLGLAGTPGDTQY,TRBV9
ASSLTGLAGWVTDTQY,TRBV5-1
ASSTLPRGDYGYT,TRBV27
ASSTGSNNSPLH,TRBV27
ASSETGGYGYT,TRBV7-8
ASSLGGANWNTEAF,TRBV7-6
ASSLAGAGTDTQY,TRBV5-1
SVLYRGTGVETQY,TRBV29-1
ASRLANEQF,TRBV5-6
ASSESGQGGMNEQF,TRBV25-1
ASSFGLAGGRGEQF,TRBV7-2
ASSVGSSGGHNEQF,TRBV9
ASSQIGLAGGTNTGELF,TRBV7-9
ASSLAGATGDTQY,TRBV7-9
ATSRDSLTSGGADTQY,TRBV15
ASSDSTSGELF,TRBV6-4